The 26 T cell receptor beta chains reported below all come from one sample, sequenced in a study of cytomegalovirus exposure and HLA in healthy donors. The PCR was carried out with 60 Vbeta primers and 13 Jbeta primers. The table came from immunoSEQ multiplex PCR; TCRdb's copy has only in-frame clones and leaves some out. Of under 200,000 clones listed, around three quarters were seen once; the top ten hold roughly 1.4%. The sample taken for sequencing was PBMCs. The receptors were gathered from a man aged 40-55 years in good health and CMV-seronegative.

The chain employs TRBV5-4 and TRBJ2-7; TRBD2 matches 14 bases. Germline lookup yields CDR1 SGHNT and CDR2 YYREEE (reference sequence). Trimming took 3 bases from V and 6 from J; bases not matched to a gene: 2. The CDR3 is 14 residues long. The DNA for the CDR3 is TGTGCCAGCAGCTCGACTAGCGGGAGGGCCGAGCAGTACGTC. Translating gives CASSSTSGRAEQYV.

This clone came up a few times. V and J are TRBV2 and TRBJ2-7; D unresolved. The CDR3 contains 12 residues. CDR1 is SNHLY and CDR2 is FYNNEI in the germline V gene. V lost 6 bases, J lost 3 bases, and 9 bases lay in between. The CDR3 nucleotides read TGTGCCAGCAGCCCCGTGGACTACGAGCAGTACGTC. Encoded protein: CASSPVDYEQYV.

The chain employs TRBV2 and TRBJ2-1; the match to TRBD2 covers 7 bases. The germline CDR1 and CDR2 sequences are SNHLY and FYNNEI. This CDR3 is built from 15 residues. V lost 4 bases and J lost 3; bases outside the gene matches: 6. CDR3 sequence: CASSASGLVYNEQFF. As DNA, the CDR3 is TGTGCCAGCAGTGCTAGCGGACTAGTCTACAATGAGCAGTTCTTC.

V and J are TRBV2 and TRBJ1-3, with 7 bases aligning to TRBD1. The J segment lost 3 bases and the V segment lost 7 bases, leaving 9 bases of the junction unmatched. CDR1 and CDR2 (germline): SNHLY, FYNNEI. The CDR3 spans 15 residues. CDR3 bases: TGTGCCAGCATTCGTGACAGGGAGGTTGGAAACACCATATATTTT. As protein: CASIRDREVGNTIYF.

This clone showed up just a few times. CDR3 sequence: CASSASGSTGELFF. CDR3 DNA: TGTGCCAGCAGTGCCAGCGGGAGCACCGGGGAGCTGTTTTTT. The gene calls are TRBV28 and TRBJ2-2; the match to TRBD2 covers 8 bases. The germline V gene encodes CDR1 MDHEN and CDR2 SYDVKM. Trimming cost V 5 bases and J 4 bases; bases outside gene matches: 3. This CDR3 contains 14 residues.

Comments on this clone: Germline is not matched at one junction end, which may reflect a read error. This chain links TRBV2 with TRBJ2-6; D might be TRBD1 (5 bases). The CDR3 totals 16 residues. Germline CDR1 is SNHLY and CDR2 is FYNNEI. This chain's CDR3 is CASSEAIETGANGLTF. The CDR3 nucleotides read TGTGCCAGCAGTGAAGCGATCGAGACTGGGGCCAACGGCCTGACTTTC.

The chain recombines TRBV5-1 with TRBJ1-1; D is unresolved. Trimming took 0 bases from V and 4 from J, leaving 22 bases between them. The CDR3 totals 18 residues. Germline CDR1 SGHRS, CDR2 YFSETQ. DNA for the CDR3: TGCGCCAGCAGCTTGGGGGCCGTATCGGCGGGGTTCGGCACTGAAGCTTTCTTT. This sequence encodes CASSLGAVSAGFGTEAFF.

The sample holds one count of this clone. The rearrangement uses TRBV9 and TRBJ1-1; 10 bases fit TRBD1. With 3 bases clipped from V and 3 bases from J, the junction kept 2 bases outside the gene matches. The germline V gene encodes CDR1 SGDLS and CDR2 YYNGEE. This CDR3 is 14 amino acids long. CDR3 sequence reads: CASSGGQGYTEAFF. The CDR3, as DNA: TGTGCCAGCAGCGGGGGACAGGGGTACACTGAAGCTTTCTTT. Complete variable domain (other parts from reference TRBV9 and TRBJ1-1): DSGVTQTPKHLITATGQRVTLRCSPRSGDLSVYWYQQSLDQGLQFLIQYYNGEERAKGNILERFSAQQFPDLHSELNLSSLELGDSALYFCASSGGQGYTEAFFGQGTRLTVV.

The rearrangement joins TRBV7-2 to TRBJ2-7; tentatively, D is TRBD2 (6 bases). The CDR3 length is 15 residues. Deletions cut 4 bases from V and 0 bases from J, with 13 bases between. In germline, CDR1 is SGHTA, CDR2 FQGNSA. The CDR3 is CASSYSGGSSYEQYF. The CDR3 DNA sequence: TGTGCCAGCAGCTATAGCGGAGGGAGCTCCTACGAGCAGTACTTC.

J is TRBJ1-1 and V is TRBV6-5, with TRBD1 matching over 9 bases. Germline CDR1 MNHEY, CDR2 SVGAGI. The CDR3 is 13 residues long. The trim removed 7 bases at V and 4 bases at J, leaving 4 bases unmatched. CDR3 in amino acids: CASTVQGATEAFF. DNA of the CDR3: TGTGCCAGCACTGTACAGGGGGCCACTGAAGCTTTCTTT.

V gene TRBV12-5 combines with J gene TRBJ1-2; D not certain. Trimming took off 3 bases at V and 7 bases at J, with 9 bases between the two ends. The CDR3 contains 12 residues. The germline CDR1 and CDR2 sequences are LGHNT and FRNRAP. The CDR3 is CASGFGGLGYTF. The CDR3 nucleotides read TGTGCTAGTGGTTTCGGCGGACTTGGCTACACCTTC.

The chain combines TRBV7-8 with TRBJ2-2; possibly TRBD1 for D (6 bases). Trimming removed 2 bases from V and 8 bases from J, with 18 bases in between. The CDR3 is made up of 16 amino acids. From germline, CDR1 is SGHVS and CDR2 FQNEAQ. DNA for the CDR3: TGTGCCAGCAGCTTACCGGGACATGCCAGTTTGGGGGAGCTGTTTTTT. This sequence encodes CASSLPGHASLGELFF. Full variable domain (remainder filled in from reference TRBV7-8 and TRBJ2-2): GAGVSQSPRYKVAKRGQDVALRCDPISGHVSLFWYQQALGQGPEFLTYFQNEAQLDKSGLPSDRFFAERPEGSVSTLKIQRTQQEDSAVYLCASSLPGHASLGELFFGEGSRLTVL.

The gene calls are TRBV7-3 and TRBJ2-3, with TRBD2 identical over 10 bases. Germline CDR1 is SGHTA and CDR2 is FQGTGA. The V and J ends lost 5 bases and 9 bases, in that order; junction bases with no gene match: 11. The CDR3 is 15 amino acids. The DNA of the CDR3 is TGTGCCAGCAGCCCGACAGCGGGAGGGCCGGGGACGCAGTATTTT. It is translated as CASSPTAGGPGTQYF.

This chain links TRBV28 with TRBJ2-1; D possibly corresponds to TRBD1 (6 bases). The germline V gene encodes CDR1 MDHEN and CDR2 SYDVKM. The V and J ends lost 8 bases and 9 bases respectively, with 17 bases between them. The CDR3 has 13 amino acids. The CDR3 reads CASGRGTGSEQFF. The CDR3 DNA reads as TGTGCCAGCGGCAGGGGAACCGGCTCTGAGCAGTTCTTC.

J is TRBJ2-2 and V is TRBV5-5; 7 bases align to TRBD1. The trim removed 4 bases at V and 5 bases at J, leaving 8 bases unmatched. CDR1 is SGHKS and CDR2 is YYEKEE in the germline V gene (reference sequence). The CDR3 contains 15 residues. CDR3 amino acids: CASSPMTGRTGELFF. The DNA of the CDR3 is TGTGCCAGCAGCCCGATGACAGGGCGGACCGGGGAGCTGTTTTTT.

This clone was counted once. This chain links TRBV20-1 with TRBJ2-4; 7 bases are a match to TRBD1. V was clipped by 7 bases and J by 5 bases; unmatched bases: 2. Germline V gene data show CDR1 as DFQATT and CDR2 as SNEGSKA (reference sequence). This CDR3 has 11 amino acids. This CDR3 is CSGDSENIQYF. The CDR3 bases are TGCAGTGGGGACAGCGAAAACATTCAGTACTTC.

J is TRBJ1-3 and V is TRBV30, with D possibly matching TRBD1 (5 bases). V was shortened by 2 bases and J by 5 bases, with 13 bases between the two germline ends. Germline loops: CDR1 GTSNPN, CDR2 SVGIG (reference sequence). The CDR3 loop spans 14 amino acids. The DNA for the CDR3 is TGTGCCTGGAGTATGGGGACTTCACGAAACACCATATATTTT. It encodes CAWSMGTSRNTIYF.

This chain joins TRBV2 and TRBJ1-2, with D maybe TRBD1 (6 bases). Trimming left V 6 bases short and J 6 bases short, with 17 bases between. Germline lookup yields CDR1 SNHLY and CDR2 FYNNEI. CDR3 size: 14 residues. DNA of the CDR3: TGTGCCAGCAGCCTTCCGGGGGGCGCGAATGGCTACACCTTC. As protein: CASSLPGGANGYTF.

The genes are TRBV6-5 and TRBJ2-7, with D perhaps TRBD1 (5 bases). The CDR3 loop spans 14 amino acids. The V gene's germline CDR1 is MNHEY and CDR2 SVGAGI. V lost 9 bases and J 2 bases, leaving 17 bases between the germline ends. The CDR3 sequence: CASGKQATAYEQYF. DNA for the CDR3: TGTGCCAGTGGGAAACAGGCGACTGCCTACGAGCAGTACTTC.

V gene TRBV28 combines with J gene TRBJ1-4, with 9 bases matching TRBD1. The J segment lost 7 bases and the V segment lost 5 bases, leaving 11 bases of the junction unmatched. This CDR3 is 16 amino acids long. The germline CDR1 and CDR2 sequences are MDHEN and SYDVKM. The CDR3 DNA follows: TGTGCCAGCAGTCATTGGGGGGACAGGGACGGTGAAAAACTGTTTTTT. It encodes CASSHWGDRDGEKLFF.

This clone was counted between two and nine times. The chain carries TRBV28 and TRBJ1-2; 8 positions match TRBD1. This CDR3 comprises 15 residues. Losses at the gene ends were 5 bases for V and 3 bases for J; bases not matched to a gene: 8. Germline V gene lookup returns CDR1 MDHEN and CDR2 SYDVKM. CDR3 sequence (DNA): TGTGCCAGCAGTCCTGGGACAGGCCTCTACTATGGCTACACCTTC. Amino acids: CASSPGTGLYYGYTF.

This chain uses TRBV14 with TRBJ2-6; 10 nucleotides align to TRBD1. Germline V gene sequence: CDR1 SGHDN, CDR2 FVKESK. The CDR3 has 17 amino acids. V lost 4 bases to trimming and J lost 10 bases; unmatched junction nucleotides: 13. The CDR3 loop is CASSLVGTTGGRNVLTF. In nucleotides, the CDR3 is TGTGCCAGCAGCCTCGTTGGTACGACAGGGGGCAGAAACGTCCTGACTTTC.

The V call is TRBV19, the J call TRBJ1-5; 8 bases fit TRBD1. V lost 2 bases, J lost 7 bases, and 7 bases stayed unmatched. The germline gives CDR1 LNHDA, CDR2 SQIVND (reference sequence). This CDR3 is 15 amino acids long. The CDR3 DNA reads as TGTGCCAGTAGTATAAACGACAGGGGCCGACAGCCCCAGCATTTT. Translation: CASSINDRGRQPQHF.

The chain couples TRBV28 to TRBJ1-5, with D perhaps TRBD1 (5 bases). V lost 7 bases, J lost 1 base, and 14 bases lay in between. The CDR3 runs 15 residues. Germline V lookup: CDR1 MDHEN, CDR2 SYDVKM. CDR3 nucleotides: TGTGCCAGCATGGAAGGCAGGGTAAGCAATCAGCCCCAGCATTTT. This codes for CASMEGRVSNQPQHF.

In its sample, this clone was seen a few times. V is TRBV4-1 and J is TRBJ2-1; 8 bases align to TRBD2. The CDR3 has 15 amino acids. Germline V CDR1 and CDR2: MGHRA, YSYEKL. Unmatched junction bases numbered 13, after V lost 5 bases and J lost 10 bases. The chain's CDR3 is CASSAPSGSGKEQFF. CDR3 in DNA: TGCGCCAGCAGCGCCCCCTCCGGTAGCGGGAAAGAGCAGTTCTTC.

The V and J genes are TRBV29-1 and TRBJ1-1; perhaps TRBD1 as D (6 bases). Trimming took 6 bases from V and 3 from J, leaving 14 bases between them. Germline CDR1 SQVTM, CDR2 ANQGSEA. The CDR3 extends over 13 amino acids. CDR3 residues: CSVHRVMDTEAFF. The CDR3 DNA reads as TGCAGCGTACACAGGGTGATGGACACTGAAGCTTTCTTT.